The 6 T cell receptor beta chains below were found in one sample sequenced in a study of shared clonotypes between healthy human individuals. Naive CD8 cells were CD45RO-negative, positively selected for CCR7, excluding terminally differentiated effector memory CD45RA+ cells. This table comes from immunoSEQ multiplex PCR, and its TCRdb copy is limited to in-frame clones, with some not included. The sample carries about 2.1 million clones, about 93% recorded once. Source material: naive CD8+ T cells from PBMCs. These receptors all stem from a man between 18 and 35 years old in good health. Some clones in this sample may be carry-over from other donors' samples.

This chain connects TRBV6-6 to TRBJ1-2; D gene uncertain. Germline values: CDR1 MNHNY, CDR2 SVGAGI (reference sequence). V lost 0 bases and J 6 bases, leaving 14 bases between the germline ends. This CDR3 is built from 15 residues. CDR3 region: CASSYSTGEIDGYTF. CDR3 DNA sequence: TGTGCCAGCAGTTACTCGACCGGGGAGATTGATGGCTACACCTTC.

This chain joins TRBV7-9 and TRBJ1-2; 12 nucleotides match TRBD1. Germline lookup yields CDR1 SEHNR and CDR2 FQNEAQ (reference sequence). The CDR3 runs 19 residues. With V trimmed by 1 base and J by 4 bases, 13 bases remained unmatched. The CDR3 loop is CASSLGFGTGGPKSYGYTF. CDR3 DNA: TGTGCCAGCAGCTTAGGGTTTGGGACAGGGGGCCCAAAATCCTATGGCTACACCTTC.

This clone occurred once. The genes are TRBV7-6 and TRBJ2-1; 11 positions agree with TRBD2. Trimming took 5 bases from V and 0 from J; bases not matched to a gene: 15. Per the germline V gene, CDR1 is SGHVS and CDR2 is FNYEAQ. This CDR3 has 20 amino acids. The CDR3 sequence: CASSLWAGLAVTSSYNEQFF. The CDR3 nucleotides read TGTGCCAGCAGCCTGTGGGCGGGACTAGCGGTAACGAGCTCCTACAATGAGCAGTTCTTC.

The chain joins TRBV4-3 to TRBJ2-2; D possibly matches TRBD1 or TRBD2 (5 bases each). In germline, CDR1 is LGHNA, CDR2 YSLEER. The germline V and J ends were trimmed by 1 base and 0 bases, with 15 bases remaining between them. The CDR3 has 18 residues. In nucleotides, the CDR3 is TGCGCCAGCAGCCAAGCGTGGGGGTTTAGCGCGAACACCGGGGAGCTGTTTTTT. Translated: CASSQAWGFSANTGELFF.

The chain has TRBV5-8 and TRBJ1-1, with D uncertain. V was cut by 5 bases and J by 4 bases, with 9 bases left in between. This CDR3 has 12 residues. The germline gives CDR1 SGHTS, CDR2 YDEGEE. CDR3 sequence: CASRPSGTEAFF. The CDR3 bases are TGTGCCAGCAGACCGTCGGGCACTGAAGCTTTCTTT.

The chain has TRBV15 and TRBJ1-3; TRBD1 agrees at 10 bases. The CDR3 has 17 amino acids. CDR1 and CDR2 (germline): LNHNV, YYDKDF (reference sequence). Trimming cost V 5 bases and J 10 bases; bases outside gene matches: 17. CDR3 DNA sequence: TGTGCCACCAGCCGGGACAGGGGCTCCGAACTCTGGAAGACCATATATTTT. It translates to CATSRDRGSELWKTIYF.